This TCR beta chain was obtained from a study of T cell changes during pregnancy in multiple sclerosis. The table came from immunoSEQ multiplex PCR; TCRdb's copy has only in-frame clones and leaves some out. Among tens of thousands of clones listed, over 80% were seen once. This clone is a singleton in its sample. This TCR came from a female donor in good health, enrolled as a control in a pregnancy study. The sequences come from peripheral blood, collected in the first trimester of pregnancy.

The CDR3, as DNA: TGTGCCAGCAGCCAACGGACTAGGCCCTACAATGAGCAGTTCTTC. Translating it yields CASSQRTRPYNEQFF. The genes are TRBV7-2 and TRBJ2-1, with 7 nucleotides matching TRBD2. CDR1 and CDR2 (germline): SGHTA, FQGNSA. The CDR3 runs 15 residues. V trimming: 5 bases; J trimming: 2 bases; junction bases outside the gene matches: 6.